The clone carrying this T cell receptor beta chain has a handful of counts. The antigen is undetermined. The record originates from a study of CD8+ T cells in alopecia areata. General study findings and limits: Scalp samples also contribute reads from the resident alphabeta T cells found in normal skin.

Reverse transcription of extracted RNA yielded cDNA, which provided the sequencing template. Assay: immunoSEQ multiplex PCR; the TCRdb copy retains only in-frame clones and omits some. The repertoire includes 150,000 to 190,000 clones, around 55% of them detected once, and approximately 19% sits in the top ten. The CDR3 has 16 amino acids. V shed 3 bases and J shed 4 bases, with 16 bases lying between them. Germline V lookup: CDR1 MNHNY, CDR2 SVGAGI (reference sequence). The receptor was isolated from a human donor with alopecia areata. The gene calls are TRBV6-6 and TRBJ2-1; D could derive from TRBD1 or TRBD2 (6 bases each). The sequences come from CD8+ T cells sorted from blood, collected at week 0. The CDR3 DNA is TGTGCCAGCAGTTATGAAGTAGGGGGACTTTACAATGAGCAGTTCTTC. It is translated as CASSYEVGGLYNEQFF.